Following are 26 T cell receptor beta chains from one sample sequenced in a study of blood T cell repertoires in COVID-19. Only in-frame clones appear in the TCRdb table, and some are missing; sequencing was by immunoSEQ multiplex PCR. The table includes some 330,000 clones, approximately 89% detected once. The source material was peripheral blood. These receptors were collected from a woman in her 30s with COVID-19, enrolled during active disease.

This chain links TRBV5-1 with TRBJ2-3; 8 bases match TRBD2. Germline CDR1 and CDR2: SGHRS and YFSETQ. Unmatched junction bases numbered 4, after V lost 4 bases and J lost 3 bases. The length of the CDR3 is 14 residues. The CDR3 sequence: CASSRGGTTDTQYF. The CDR3 bases are TGCGCCAGCAGCCGCGGGGGGACTACAGATACGCAGTATTTT.

V gene TRBV28 combines with J gene TRBJ1-2; possible D gene TRBD1, 6 bases. Germline V gene sequence: CDR1 MDHEN, CDR2 SYDVKM. The CDR3 totals 14 residues. Trimming removed 6 bases from V and 0 bases from J, with 11 bases in between. CDR3 DNA: TGTGCCAGCAGCGCCGGACAGTCTAACTATGGCTACACCTTC. This gives the protein CASSAGQSNYGYTF.

This clone was found once. The rearrangement joins TRBV27 to TRBJ2-3; possibly TRBD1 for D (5 bases). V lost 3 bases to trimming and J lost 2 bases, with 9 bases between them. Germline loops: CDR1 MNHEY, CDR2 SMNVEV (reference sequence). The CDR3 runs to 14 residues. The CDR3 DNA reads TGTGCCAGCAGTTTTTTAGGGGACACAGATACGCAGTATTTT. It yields the protein CASSFLGDTDTQYF.

V and J are TRBV9 and TRBJ1-3, with D uncertain. Germline assignment: CDR1 SGDLS and CDR2 YYNGEE. Trimming shortened V by 0 bases and J by 4 bases, and 5 bases separated the two germline ends. The CDR3 sequence is 13 residues long. The CDR3 here is CASSVGEGNTIYF. The CDR3 region has the DNA TGTGCCAGCAGCGTAGGTGAGGGAAACACCATATATTTT.

The J gene is TRBJ1-6, the V gene TRBV19; D gene unclear. This CDR3 comprises 14 residues. Between the trimmed V and J ends, which lost 1 base and 7 bases, there was a span of 8 bases. Germline loops: CDR1 LNHDA, CDR2 SQIVND (reference sequence). CDR3 nucleotide sequence: TGTGCCAGTAGTATAGTAACGGGGAATTCACCCCTCCACTTT. This codes for CASSIVTGNSPLHF.

The chain has TRBV7-2 and TRBJ2-3; 9 nucleotides match TRBD2. CDR3 size: 17 residues. Germline-derived CDR1 and CDR2 are SGHTA and FQGNSA. Trimming at V came to 0 bases and at J to 6 bases, leaving 10 bases not matched to a gene. The DNA of the CDR3 is TGTGCCAGCAGCTTAGCCCAGCGGGGGGCCTCCCGGGATACGCAGTATTTT. Translated: CASSLAQRGASRDTQYF.

V is TRBV11-3 and J is TRBJ2-5; the D is unclear. Germline values: CDR1 SGHNT, CDR2 YENEEA. Deletions cut 1 base from V and 5 bases from J, with 11 bases between. The CDR3 runs to 14 residues. The CDR3 DNA reads TGTGCCAGCAGCTTAGGGGCCGCCACGGAGACCCAGTACTTC. It is translated as CASSLGAATETQYF. Using reference TRBV11-3 and TRBJ2-5 for the parts outside the CDR3, the full variable domain is EAGVVQSPRYKIIEKKQPVAFWCNPISGHNTLYWYLQNLGQGPELLIRYENEEAVDDSQLPKDRFSAERLKGVDSTLKIQPAELGDSAVYLCASSLGAATETQYFGPGTRLLVL.

The chain links TRBV6-2 or TRBV6-3 to TRBJ2-1; a possible D gene is TRBD2 (6 bases). Germline V gives CDR1 MNHEY, CDR2 SVGEGT. The CDR3 has 13 amino acids. V lost 6 bases and J lost 8, with 14 bases in between. The CDR3 is CASSRLGYDEQFF. The CDR3 DNA reads as TGTGCCAGCAGCCGACTAGGTTACGATGAGCAGTTCTTC.

V gene TRBV5-6 combines with J gene TRBJ2-2; D possibly corresponds to TRBD1 (6 bases). CDR3 length: 15 amino acids. The germline V and J ends were trimmed by 4 bases and 3 bases, with 13 bases remaining between them. CDR1 is SGHDT and CDR2 is YYEEEE in the germline V gene. The CDR3 region is CASSEQGFDTGELFF. CDR3 in DNA: TGTGCCAGCAGCGAACAGGGTTTTGACACCGGGGAGCTGTTTTTT.

The chain links TRBV30 to TRBJ1-4; 7 bases match TRBD1. CDR1 and CDR2 (germline): GTSNPN, SVGIG (reference sequence). The CDR3 runs to 14 residues. V lost 3 bases to trimming and J lost 8 bases; unmatched junction nucleotides: 9. DNA of the CDR3: TGTGCCTGGAGCGAGACAGGGCTGCAAGAAAAACTGTTTTTT. Residues: CAWSETGLQEKLFF.

The chain is built from TRBV7-9 and TRBJ1-3; D is unclear. V shed 4 bases and J shed 0 bases, with 13 bases lying between them. The CDR3 length is 16 residues. Germline lookup yields CDR1 SEHNR and CDR2 FQNEAQ (reference sequence). CDR3 sequence reads: CASSSSTWSSGNTIYF. For the CDR3, the DNA is TGTGCCAGCAGCTCAAGCACGTGGAGCTCTGGAAACACCATATATTTT.

The chain carries TRBV4-1 and TRBJ2-5; weak D call: TRBD1 (5 bases). V was shortened by 1 base and J by 5 bases, with 8 bases between the two germline ends. Germline V gene data show CDR1 as MGHRA and CDR2 as YSYEKL. The CDR3 is made up of 13 amino acids. The CDR3 nucleotides are TGCGCCAGCAGCCAAGTTAGGGGTGAGACCCAGTACTTC. Amino acids: CASSQVRGETQYF.

This clone was seen only a few times. CDR3 nucleotide sequence: TGTGCCAGCTCGCCGGGAACTGGAAACACCATATATTTT. This encodes CASSPGTGNTIYF. V and J are TRBV18 and TRBJ1-3; no reliable D call. Germline lookup yields CDR1 KGHSH and CDR2 LQKENI. The CDR3 covers 13 residues. V was cut by 6 bases and J by 2 bases, with 8 bases left in between.

The V gene is TRBV30, the J gene TRBJ2-7; D may be TRBD1 (5 bases). CDR3 size: 14 residues. CDR1 is GTSNPN and CDR2 is SVGIG in the germline V gene (reference sequence). Trimming shortened V by 0 bases and J by 7 bases, and 16 bases separated the two germline ends. As DNA, the CDR3 is TGTGCCTGGAGTGTACGGTTGGACAAAGGAGAGCAGTACTTC. Amino acid sequence: CAWSVRLDKGEQYF.

This clone has at least ten counts. The V and J genes are TRBV19 and TRBJ2-5; 9 bases are a match to TRBD1. CDR3 length equals 16 residues. Germline V CDR1 and CDR2: LNHDA, SQIVND (reference sequence). J lost 5 bases, V lost 4 bases, and 11 bases had no gene match. CDR3 sequence: CASSTPVRTGVETQYF. The CDR3 DNA sequence: TGTGCCAGTAGTACCCCCGTTAGGACAGGGGTGGAGACCCAGTACTTC.

The gene calls are TRBV7-9 and TRBJ1-1; TRBD1 matches 8 bases. The ends lost 7 bases at V and 8 bases at J; junction bases unmatched: 9. Germline assignment: CDR1 SEHNR and CDR2 FQNEAQ (reference sequence). The CDR3 has 13 residues. CDR3 bases: TGTGCCAGCACACGAACGGGGGACAGGGAAGCTTTCTTT. This encodes CASTRTGDREAFF.

The V gene is TRBV11-2, the J gene TRBJ2-3, with TRBD1 identical over 8 bases. This CDR3 is built from 15 residues. The germline CDR1 and CDR2 sequences are SGHAT and FQNNGV. J gave up 2 bases and V 4 bases, and 5 bases lay outside the gene matches. The CDR3 here is CASSSGTGLTDTQYF. Here the CDR3 DNA reads TGTGCCAGCAGCTCGGGGACAGGCCTCACAGATACGCAGTATTTT.

This clone was recorded a few times. The chain joins TRBV9 to TRBJ1-6, with D maybe TRBD1 (5 bases). The CDR3 spans 14 residues. The germline V and J ends were trimmed by 0 bases and 7 bases, with 8 bases remaining between them. Germline V CDR1 and CDR2: SGDLS, YYNGEE. CDR3 nucleotide sequence: TGTGCCAGCAGCGTAGCACAGGCAAATTCACCCCTCCACTTT. Its translation: CASSVAQANSPLHF. The full variable domain, completed using reference TRBV9 and TRBJ1-6, is DSGVTQTPKHLITATGQRVTLRCSPRSGDLSVYWYQQSLDQGLQFLIQYYNGEERAKGNILERFSAQQFPDLHSELNLSSLELGDSALYFCASSVAQANSPLHFGNGTRLTVT.

In this sample, this clone turned up once. The gene calls are TRBV6-1 and TRBJ1-1; TRBD1 aligns across 8 bases. The germline CDR1 and CDR2 sequences are MNHNS and SASEGT. The CDR3 runs 17 residues. With 4 bases clipped from V and 1 base from J, the junction kept 11 bases outside the gene matches. The CDR3 region is CASSAVGRTGRNTEAFF. The CDR3 DNA sequence: TGTGCCAGCAGTGCGGTTGGCCGGACAGGGAGGAACACTGAAGCTTTCTTT.

The CDR3 sequence is CASSPSDYSTQYF. The DNA of the CDR3 is TGTGCCAGCAGCCCCTCGGACTATTCAACCCAGTACTTC. The chain joins TRBV11-3 to TRBJ2-5; the D gene is possibly TRBD2 (6 bases). Germline values: CDR1 SGHNT, CDR2 YENEEA. V was clipped by 5 bases and J by 8 bases, with 15 bases between them. This CDR3 contains 13 residues.

This chain links TRBV5-1 with TRBJ2-3; D might be TRBD1 (6 bases). V gave up 4 bases and J gave up 5 bases, with 20 bases separating them. Per the germline V gene, CDR1 is SGHRS and CDR2 is YFSETQ. The CDR3 totals 16 residues. The CDR3 DNA reads as TGCGCCAGCAGCCCACCCACCGGGACAAAGGGAGATACGCAGTATTTT. Translation: CASSPPTGTKGDTQYF.

This chain links TRBV9 with TRBJ2-1; 11 bases match TRBD1. Germline CDR1 reads SGDLS; CDR2 reads YYNGEE. This CDR3 region has 20 residues. Trimming at V came to 0 bases and at J to 7 bases, leaving 18 bases not matched to a gene. CDR3 coding DNA: TGTGCCAGCAGCGTAGGAAAAGTGAGGGACAGGGGGGAATTTTCGAATGAGCAGTTCTTC. This encodes CASSVGKVRDRGEFSNEQFF.

The chain employs TRBV3-1 (or the pseudogene TRBV3-2) and TRBJ1-2; D perhaps matches TRBD1 (5 bases). Germline V lookup: CDR1 LGHDT, CDR2 YNNKEL (reference sequence). The V end was cut by 3 bases, the J end by 0 bases, with 14 bases between. The CDR3 extends over 16 amino acids. The CDR3 sequence is CASSQGTSRANYGYTF. Here the CDR3 DNA reads TGTGCCAGCAGCCAGGGGACTTCTAGAGCTAACTATGGCTACACCTTC.

This chain uses TRBV3-1 (or the pseudogene TRBV3-2) with TRBJ2-1, with 10 bases aligning to TRBD2. J was trimmed by 10 bases and V by 0 bases; bases with no gene match: 0. The CDR3 contains 13 residues. Germline V gene lookup returns CDR1 LGHDT and CDR2 YNNKEL (reference sequence). The CDR3 DNA reads TGTGCCAGCAGCCAAGAACTAGCGGGGGAGCAGTTCTTC. Protein sequence: CASSQELAGEQFF.

The chain recombines TRBV3-1 (or the pseudogene TRBV3-2) with TRBJ1-2; a possible D gene is TRBD1 (6 bases). The length of the CDR3 is 16 residues. Germline V gene data show CDR1 as LGHDT and CDR2 as YNNKEL (reference sequence). Trimming took off 8 bases at V and 2 bases at J, with 21 bases between the two ends. The CDR3, as DNA: TGTGCCAGCTCGGAACAGGGTTCCCGGCCCAACTATGGCTACACCTTC. This codes for CASSEQGSRPNYGYTF.

This rearrangement joins TRBV19 to TRBJ1-1; D gene uncertain. Looked up from germline, CDR1 is LNHDA and CDR2 is SQIVND (reference sequence). The CDR3 consists of 13 residues. V gave up 4 bases and J gave up 6 bases, with 12 bases separating them. Here the CDR3 reads CASSKQILSEAFF. The CDR3 region has the DNA TGTGCCAGTAGTAAACAGATCTTGTCTGAAGCTTTCTTT.